Each of the 3 T cell receptor beta chains below was sequenced from the same sample in a study of cytotoxic CD8 clonotypes in ibrutinib-treated CLL. Sequenced by immunoSEQ multiplex PCR; TCRdb stores in-frame clones only, minus some. The sample records around 97,000 clones, about 72% being singletons. This sample comprised PBMCs, obtained after 12 months of ibrutinib treatment. Every receptor here comes from a human donor with chronic lymphocytic leukemia.

In this sample, this clone turned up a few times. The chain joins TRBV19 to TRBJ1-2, with a weak D call TRBD1 (6 bases). Trimming took off 5 bases at V and 5 bases at J, with 12 bases between the two ends. Germline lookup yields CDR1 LNHDA and CDR2 SQIVND (reference sequence). The CDR3 totals 13 residues. CDR3 residues: CASSVDSRYGYTF. The CDR3 DNA reads TGTGCCAGTAGTGTGGACAGTAGGTATGGCTACACCTTC.

This clone was observed a single time. The chain joins TRBV15 to TRBJ1-1, with D perhaps matching TRBD1 (5 bases). Looked up from germline, CDR1 is LNHNV and CDR2 is YYDKDF (reference sequence). The length of the CDR3 is 13 residues. Trimming took off 7 bases at V and 3 bases at J, with 12 bases between the two ends. The CDR3 protein is CATTTGGYTEAFF. As DNA, the CDR3 is TGTGCCACCACCACGGGGGGATACACTGAAGCTTTCTTT.

The chain combines TRBV5-6 with TRBJ1-2, with D possibly being TRBD1 (5 bases). Trimming pared 6 bases from V and 5 bases from J, leaving 20 bases between. Looked up from germline, CDR1 is SGHDT and CDR2 is YYEEEE. The CDR3 runs 15 residues. CDR3 bases: TGTGCCAGCAACAATCCGAGAGGGGCCGCTTATGGCTACACCTTC. It yields the protein CASNNPRGAAYGYTF. The full variable domain, completed using reference TRBV5-6 and TRBJ1-2, is DAGVTQSPTHLIKTRGQQVTLRCSPKSGHDTVSWYQQALGQGPQFIFQYYEEEERQRGNFPDRFSGHQFPNYSSELNVNALLLGDSALYLCASNNPRGAAYGYTFGSGTRLTVV.